This T cell receptor (beta chain) was identified during a study of blood T cell repertoires in COVID-19. The overall study: Samples came from the United States, Italy and Spain, spanning acute and convalescent COVID-19. T cells, B-cell-depleted T cells, or PBMCs supplied cDNA or gDNA.

V lost 1 base and J lost 2, with 6 bases in between. The germline CDR1 and CDR2 sequences are SQVTM and ANQGSEA. CDR3 length: 12 residues. Authors' processing steps: The authors estimated nucleated cell counts from reference gene primer amplification. Profiling relied on immunoSEQ multiplex PCR, and the TCRdb table lists in-frame clones only, not all of them. The DNA was the basis for D and trimming; V, J and clone size are from that table. The data show approximately 59,000 clones, with 81% seen just once and approximately 15% held by the top ten. The specimen was peripheral blood. This receptor was taken from an elderly man with acute or convalescent COVID-19. The rearrangement links TRBV29-1 to TRBJ2-7; D is undetermined. This chain's CDR3 is CSVEGETYEQYF. For the CDR3, the DNA is TGCAGCGTTGAAGGAGAGACCTACGAGCAGTACTTC.